The present TCR beta chain was sequenced within a study of Graves' ophthalmopathy and Graves' hyperthyroidism. Points from the study as a whole: Blood also harbored most expanded thyroid clonotypes above 0.001 frequency. Predictions made by the model for ophthalmopathy progression reached approximately 70% sensitivity and around 73% specificity.

This clonotype was recorded a few times. Its target is unknown. This CDR3 is 14 amino acids long. The V end lost 3 bases, the J end lost 11 bases, and 19 bases lay between the germline ends. The germline V gene encodes CDR1 MDHEN and CDR2 SYDVKM. Beta-chain TCR CDR3 regions were amplified from RNA transcripts. The authors performed first-round RT-PCR with HTBI primers and then a second-round multiplex PCR. TCRdb re-analysed the multiplex PCR reads in MiXCR, keeping a single row per CDR3 protein. The repertoire includes about 620,000 distinct CDR3 sequences, over 20% of them detected once, and approximately 6.5% sits in the top ten. Aged 18 to 65, the patients with hyperthyroidism had under 2 months' duration and were newly diagnosed. Someone took the PBMCs out of approximately 9.2 ml of fresh peripheral blood.

This chain uses TRBV28 with TRBJ1-1; D remains unclear. Source material: peripheral blood. The origin of this receptor is a woman aged 18-29 years with stable Graves' hyperthyroidism. Some clones in this sample may be carry-over from other donors' samples. The CDR3 protein is CASSFGFQGSTAFF. The CDR3 bases are TGTGCCAGCAGTTTCGGTTTTCAAGGGAGTACGGCTTTCTTT.